This T cell receptor (beta chain) was documented in a study of shared clonotypes between healthy human individuals. Study findings and constraints: Tissues were not sampled, only blood, and their repertoires likely differ. A limitation of the genetic and exposure-history diversity represented arose from few donors.

All the donors were Caucasian adults who lived in Nashville, Tennessee. Turning to this clone: Its specificity is unknown.

Libraries were prepared by immunoSEQ multiplex PCR; TCRdb keeps only in-frame clonotypes and omits some of them. The sample contains about 490,000 clones, over 65% of which appear only once. The CDR3 is made up of 15 amino acids. V lost 3 bases to trimming and J lost 7 bases, with 19 bases between them. CDR1 and CDR2 (germline): WSHSY, SAAADI. The rearrangement uses TRBV10-2 and TRBJ2-7; D possibly matches TRBD1 or TRBD2 (6 bases each). This sequence was found in a middle-aged woman in good health. Some clones in this sample may be carry-over from other donors' samples. Sequenced: PBMCs. The chain's CDR3 is CASSEGDLGGQEQYF. The CDR3 nucleotides read TGCGCCAGCAGTGAAGGGGACCTGGGGGGCCAGGAGCAGTACTTC.